One and the same sample provided the 12 T cell receptor beta chains below, sequenced in a study of blood T cell repertoires in COVID-19. TCRdb's copy holds only in-frame clones and misses some; the assay was immunoSEQ multiplex PCR. The table shows about 200,000 clones, with roughly 90% occurring only once. The source material was peripheral blood. The receptors were sampled from a man in his late teens or twenties with active or convalescent COVID-19.

CDR3 sequence reads: CASSSGQGEYSPLHF. CDR3 nucleotide sequence: TGTGCCAGCAGCTCGGGACAGGGCGAATATTCACCCCTCCACTTT. The chain carries TRBV5-4 and TRBJ1-6; 9 bases are a match to TRBD1. With V trimmed by 3 bases and J by 8 bases, 6 bases remained unmatched. The CDR3 loop spans 15 amino acids. In germline, CDR1 is SGHNT, CDR2 YYREEE (reference sequence).

Only a few counts were recorded for this clone. The chain carries TRBV10-1 and TRBJ2-2; maybe TRBD1 (5 bases). The germline V gene encodes CDR1 WNHNN and CDR2 SYGVQD (reference sequence). The V and J ends lost 3 bases and 3 bases respectively, with 5 bases between them. This CDR3 is 13 amino acids long. The CDR3 loop is CASSDRDTGELFF. DNA of the CDR3: TGCGCCAGCAGTGACAGGGACACCGGGGAGCTGTTTTTT.

The count of this clone is one. The chain joins TRBV6-5 to TRBJ2-3; a possible D gene is TRBD1 (5 bases). Germline V lookup: CDR1 MNHEY, CDR2 SVGAGI. The ends were cut back, 8 bases at V and 3 bases at J, with 12 bases in the middle. The CDR3 spans 13 residues. Here the CDR3 DNA reads TGTGCCAGCGGGGCAGGTATAACAGATACGCAGTATTTT. It translates to CASGAGITDTQYF.

V is TRBV19 and J is TRBJ2-3; D is possibly TRBD2 (5 bases). This CDR3 is built from 17 residues. The V gene's germline CDR1 is LNHDA and CDR2 SQIVND (reference sequence). Trimming left V 3 bases short and J 0 bases short, with 16 bases between. The CDR3 spells CASSMLLEIASTDTQYF. Here the CDR3 DNA reads TGTGCCAGTAGTATGCTACTAGAAATTGCAAGCACAGATACGCAGTATTTT.

The sample holds one count of this clone. This chain uses TRBV2 with TRBJ1-2, with 7 nucleotides matching TRBD1. This CDR3 is built from 11 residues. Per germline, CDR1 SNHLY and CDR2 FYNNEI. Trimming removed 8 bases from V and 7 bases from J; junction bases left unmatched: 4. CDR3 sequence (DNA): TGTGCCAGCCTCAGGGGGGTTGGCTACACCTTC. Protein: CASLRGVGYTF.

This chain connects TRBV30 to TRBJ2-2; 8 bases fit TRBD2. V was clipped by 1 base and J by 3 bases; unmatched bases: 10. The CDR3 is 17 residues long. Per the germline V gene, CDR1 is GTSNPN and CDR2 is SVGIG (reference sequence). CDR3 in DNA: TGTGCCTGGAGTGCCCCACGGGCGGGAGGACACACCGGGGAGCTGTTTTTT. The encoded protein is CAWSAPRAGGHTGELFF.

The rearrangement uses TRBV10-2 and TRBJ1-1; D not resolved. CDR3 length: 15 residues. CDR1 and CDR2 from the germline V gene are WSHSY and SAAADI. The V end was cut by 8 bases, the J end by 7 bases, with 23 bases between. This CDR3 is CASLGKDVSTNEAFF. Here the CDR3 DNA reads TGCGCCAGCCTCGGGAAGGACGTCTCCACCAATGAAGCTTTCTTT.

J is TRBJ2-3 and V is TRBV10-2; 9 bases map to TRBD2. The CDR3 length is 14 residues. CDR1 and CDR2 (germline): WSHSY, SAAADI. V lost 5 bases and J lost 4; bases outside the gene matches: 4. The CDR3 sequence is CASSHSGRSDTQYF. As DNA, the CDR3 is TGCGCCAGCAGTCACAGCGGGAGGTCAGATACGCAGTATTTT.

This rearrangement joins TRBV19 to TRBJ1-5; D unclear. CDR1 LNHDA and CDR2 SQIVND come from the germline V gene (reference sequence). The CDR3 has 15 residues. V lost 4 bases and J 4 bases, leaving 14 bases between the germline ends. CDR3 region: CASSKDGAANQPQHF. Here the CDR3 DNA reads TGTGCCAGTAGTAAAGATGGAGCGGCGAATCAGCCCCAGCATTTT.

The chain uses TRBV28 and TRBJ2-7; TRBD2 agrees at 9 bases. From germline, CDR1 is MDHEN and CDR2 SYDVKM. The CDR3 covers 15 residues. V gave up 8 bases and J gave up 3 bases; unmatched junction bases: 11. CDR3: CASGYRGGGVYEQYF. The DNA of the CDR3 is TGTGCCAGCGGCTATCGCGGCGGGGGGGTCTACGAGCAGTACTTC.

The rearrangement uses TRBV30 and TRBJ1-2; 7 nucleotides align to TRBD1. From germline, CDR1 is GTSNPN and CDR2 SVGIG (reference sequence). The CDR3 sequence is 13 residues long. V lost 3 bases to trimming and J lost 4 bases; unmatched junction nucleotides: 5. CDR3 protein: CAWRTGRRYGYTF. The CDR3 bases are TGTGCCTGGAGGACAGGGCGTCGCTATGGCTACACCTTC.

CDR3 region: CASSIGGGGPYEQYF. CDR3 nucleotides: TGTGCCAGTAGTATAGGTGGCGGGGGGCCCTACGAGCAGTACTTC. The chain joins TRBV19 to TRBJ2-7; 8 bases match TRBD2. Unmatched junction bases numbered 4, after V lost 1 base and J lost 2 bases. Per the germline V gene, CDR1 is LNHDA and CDR2 is SQIVND (reference sequence). This CDR3 contains 15 residues.